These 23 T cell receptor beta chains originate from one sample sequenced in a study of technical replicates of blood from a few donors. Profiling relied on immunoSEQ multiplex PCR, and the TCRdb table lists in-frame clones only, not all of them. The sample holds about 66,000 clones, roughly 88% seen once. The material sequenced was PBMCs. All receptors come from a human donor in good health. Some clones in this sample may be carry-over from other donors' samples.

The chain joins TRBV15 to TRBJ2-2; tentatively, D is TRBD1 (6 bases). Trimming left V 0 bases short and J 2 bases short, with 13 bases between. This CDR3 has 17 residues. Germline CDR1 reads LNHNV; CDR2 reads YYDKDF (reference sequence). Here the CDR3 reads CATSRESGELNTGELFF. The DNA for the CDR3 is TGTGCCACCAGCAGAGAGTCAGGGGAATTAAACACCGGGGAGCTGTTTTTT.

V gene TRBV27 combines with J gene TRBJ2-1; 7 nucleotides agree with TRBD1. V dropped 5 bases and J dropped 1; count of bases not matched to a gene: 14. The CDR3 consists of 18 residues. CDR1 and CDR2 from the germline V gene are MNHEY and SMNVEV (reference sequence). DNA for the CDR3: TGTGCCAGCAGTCCTCAAACGCCTGAACAGGGGTCCTACAATGAGCAGTTCTTC. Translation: CASSPQTPEQGSYNEQFF.

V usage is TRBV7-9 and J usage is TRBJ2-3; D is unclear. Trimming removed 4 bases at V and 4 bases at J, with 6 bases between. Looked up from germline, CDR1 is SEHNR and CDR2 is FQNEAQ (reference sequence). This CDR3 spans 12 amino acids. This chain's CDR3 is CASSSEPDTQYF. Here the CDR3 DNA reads TGTGCCAGCAGCTCGGAGCCAGATACGCAGTATTTT.

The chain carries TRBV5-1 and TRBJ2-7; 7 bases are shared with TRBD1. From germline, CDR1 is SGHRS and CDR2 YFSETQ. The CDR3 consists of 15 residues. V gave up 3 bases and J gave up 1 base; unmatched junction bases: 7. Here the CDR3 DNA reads TGCGCCAGCAGCTCGACCGGGACAGCGTCCTACGAGCAGTACTTC. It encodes CASSSTGTASYEQYF.

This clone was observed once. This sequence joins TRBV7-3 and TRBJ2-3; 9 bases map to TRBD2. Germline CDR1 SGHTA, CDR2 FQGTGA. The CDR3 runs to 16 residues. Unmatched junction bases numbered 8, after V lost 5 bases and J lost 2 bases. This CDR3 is CASSQGTSHYTDTQYF. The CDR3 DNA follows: TGTGCCAGCAGCCAAGGGACTAGCCATTACACAGATACGCAGTATTTT.

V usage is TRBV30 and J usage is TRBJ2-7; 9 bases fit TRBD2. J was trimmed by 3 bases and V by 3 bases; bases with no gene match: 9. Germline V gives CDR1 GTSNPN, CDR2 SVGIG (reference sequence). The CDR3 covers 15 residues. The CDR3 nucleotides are TGTGCCTGGAGGCCGACTAGCGGACGGGGCTACGAGCAGTACTTC. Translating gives CAWRPTSGRGYEQYF. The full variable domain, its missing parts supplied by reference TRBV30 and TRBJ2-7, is SQTIHQWPATLVQPVGSPLSLECTVEGTSNPNLYWYRQAAGRGLQLLFYSVGIGQISSEVPQNLSASRPQDRQFILSSKKLLLSDSGFYLCAWRPTSGRGYEQYFGPGTRLTVT.

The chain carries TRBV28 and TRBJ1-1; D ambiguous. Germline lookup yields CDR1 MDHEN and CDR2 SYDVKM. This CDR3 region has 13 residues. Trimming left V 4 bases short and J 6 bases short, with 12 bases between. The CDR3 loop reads CASSSAGPAEAFF. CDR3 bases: TGTGCCAGCAGTTCCGCGGGCCCGGCTGAAGCTTTCTTT.

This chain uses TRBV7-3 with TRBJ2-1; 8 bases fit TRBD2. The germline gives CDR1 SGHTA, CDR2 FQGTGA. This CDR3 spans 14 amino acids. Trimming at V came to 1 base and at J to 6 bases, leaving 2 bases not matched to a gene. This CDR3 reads CASSLSGRSNEQFF. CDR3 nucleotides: TGTGCCAGCAGCTTAAGCGGGAGGTCCAATGAGCAGTTCTTC.

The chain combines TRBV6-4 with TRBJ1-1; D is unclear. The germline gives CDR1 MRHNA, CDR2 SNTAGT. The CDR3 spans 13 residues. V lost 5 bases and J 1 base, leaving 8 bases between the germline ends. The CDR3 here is CASSRAENTEAFF. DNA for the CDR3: TGTGCCAGCAGTCGCGCTGAGAACACTGAAGCTTTCTTT.

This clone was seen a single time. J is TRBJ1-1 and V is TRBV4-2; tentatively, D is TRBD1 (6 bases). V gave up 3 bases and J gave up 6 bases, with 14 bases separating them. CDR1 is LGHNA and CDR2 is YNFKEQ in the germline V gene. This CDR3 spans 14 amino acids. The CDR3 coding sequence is TGTGCCAGCAGCCACGCCGACAGGCAGGCTGAAGCTTTCTTT. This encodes CASSHADRQAEAFF.

The CDR3 DNA is TGTGCCAGCTCACAGCGGGAGATTATCGGGGAGCTGTTTTTT. Protein sequence: CASSQREIIGELFF. This sequence joins TRBV18 and TRBJ2-2; 8 bases agree with TRBD2. With 4 bases clipped from V and 7 bases from J, the junction kept 5 bases outside the gene matches. This CDR3 comprises 14 residues. Germline V lookup: CDR1 KGHSH, CDR2 LQKENI.

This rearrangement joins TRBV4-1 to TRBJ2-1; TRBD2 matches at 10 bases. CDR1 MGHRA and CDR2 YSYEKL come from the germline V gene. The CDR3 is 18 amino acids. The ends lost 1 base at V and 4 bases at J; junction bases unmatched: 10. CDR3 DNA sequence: TGCGCCAGCAGCCAAGGCCGGTCACCGGGACTAGCGTACAATGAGCAGTTCTTC. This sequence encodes CASSQGRSPGLAYNEQFF.

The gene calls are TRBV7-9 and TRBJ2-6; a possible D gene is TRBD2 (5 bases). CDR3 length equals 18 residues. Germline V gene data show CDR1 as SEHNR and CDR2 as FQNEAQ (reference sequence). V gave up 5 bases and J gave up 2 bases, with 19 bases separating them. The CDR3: CASSLPGSPRAGANVLTF. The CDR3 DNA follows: TGTGCCAGCAGCCTCCCGGGGTCCCCCCGCGCTGGGGCCAACGTCCTGACTTTC.

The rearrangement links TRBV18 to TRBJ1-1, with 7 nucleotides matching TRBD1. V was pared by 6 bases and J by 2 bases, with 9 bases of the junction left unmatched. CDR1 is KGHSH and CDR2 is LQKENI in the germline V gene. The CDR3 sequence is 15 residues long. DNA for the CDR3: TGTGCCAGCTCCCAGGGACAGCTCAAAAACACTGAAGCTTTCTTT. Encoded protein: CASSQGQLKNTEAFF.

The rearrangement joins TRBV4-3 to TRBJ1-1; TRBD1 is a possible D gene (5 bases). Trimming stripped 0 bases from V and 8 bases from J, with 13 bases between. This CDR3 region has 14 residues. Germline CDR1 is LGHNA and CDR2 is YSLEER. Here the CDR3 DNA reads TGCGCCAGCAGCCAAGAAAGCAGGAGGGGAGAAGCTTTCTTT. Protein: CASSQESRRGEAFF.

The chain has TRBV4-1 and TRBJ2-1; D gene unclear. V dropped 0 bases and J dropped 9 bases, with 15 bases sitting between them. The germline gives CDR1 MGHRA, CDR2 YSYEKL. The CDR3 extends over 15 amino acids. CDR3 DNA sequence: TGCGCCAGCAGCCAAGATCGGCTCATGGGCACTGAGCAGTTCTTC. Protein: CASSQDRLMGTEQFF.

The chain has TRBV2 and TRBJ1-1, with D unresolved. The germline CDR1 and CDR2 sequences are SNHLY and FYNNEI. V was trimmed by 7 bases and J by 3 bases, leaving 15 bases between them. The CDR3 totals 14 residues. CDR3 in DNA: TGTGCCAGCACCTCTACAGAAAAGTACACTGAAGCTTTCTTT. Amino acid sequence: CASTSTEKYTEAFF.

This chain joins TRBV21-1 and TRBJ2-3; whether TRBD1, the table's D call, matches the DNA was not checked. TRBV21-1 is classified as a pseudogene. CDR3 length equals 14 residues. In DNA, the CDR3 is TGTGCCAGCAGCATGGACAGGGGTACAGATACGCAGTATTTT. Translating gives CASSMDRGTDTQYF.

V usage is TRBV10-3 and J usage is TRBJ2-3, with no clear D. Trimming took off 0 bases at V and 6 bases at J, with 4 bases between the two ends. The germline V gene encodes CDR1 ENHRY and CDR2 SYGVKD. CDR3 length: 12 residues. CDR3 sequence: CAISESRDTQYF. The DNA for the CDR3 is TGTGCCATCAGTGAGTCGCGGGATACGCAGTATTTT.

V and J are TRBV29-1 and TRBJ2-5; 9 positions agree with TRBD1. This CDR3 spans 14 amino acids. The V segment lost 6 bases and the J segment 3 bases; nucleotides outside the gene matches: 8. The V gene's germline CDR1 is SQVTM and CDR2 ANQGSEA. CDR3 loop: CSVRTGVREETQYF. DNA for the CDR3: TGCAGCGTAAGGACAGGGGTGAGGGAAGAGACCCAGTACTTC.

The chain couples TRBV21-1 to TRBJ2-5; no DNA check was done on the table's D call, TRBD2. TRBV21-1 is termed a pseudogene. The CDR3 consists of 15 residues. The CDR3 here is CASSKGGLYQETQYF. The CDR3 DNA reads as TGTGCCAGCAGCAAAGGCGGGCTCTACCAAGAGACCCAGTACTTC.

The CDR3 nucleotides are TGTGCCAGCAGTGGGACAGGGACGACCACCATATATTTT. Its protein is CASSGTGTTTIYF. The rearrangement joins TRBV6-1 to TRBJ1-3; 8 nucleotides match TRBD1. V was clipped by 4 bases and J by 9 bases; unmatched bases: 5. CDR3 length equals 13 residues. Germline V gene data show CDR1 as MNHNS and CDR2 as SASEGT.

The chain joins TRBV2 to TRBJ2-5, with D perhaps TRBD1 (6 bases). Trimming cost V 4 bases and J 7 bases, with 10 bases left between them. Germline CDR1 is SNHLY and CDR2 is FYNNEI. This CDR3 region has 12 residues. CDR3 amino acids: CASSALGGTQYF. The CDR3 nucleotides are TGTGCCAGCAGTGCCCTAGGGGGGACCCAGTACTTC. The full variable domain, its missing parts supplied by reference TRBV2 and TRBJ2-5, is EPEVTQTPSHQVTQMGQEVILRCVPISNHLYFYWYRQILGQKVEFLVSFYNNEISEKSEIFDDQFSVERPDGSNFTLKIRSTKLEDSAMYFCASSALGGTQYFGPGTRLLVL.